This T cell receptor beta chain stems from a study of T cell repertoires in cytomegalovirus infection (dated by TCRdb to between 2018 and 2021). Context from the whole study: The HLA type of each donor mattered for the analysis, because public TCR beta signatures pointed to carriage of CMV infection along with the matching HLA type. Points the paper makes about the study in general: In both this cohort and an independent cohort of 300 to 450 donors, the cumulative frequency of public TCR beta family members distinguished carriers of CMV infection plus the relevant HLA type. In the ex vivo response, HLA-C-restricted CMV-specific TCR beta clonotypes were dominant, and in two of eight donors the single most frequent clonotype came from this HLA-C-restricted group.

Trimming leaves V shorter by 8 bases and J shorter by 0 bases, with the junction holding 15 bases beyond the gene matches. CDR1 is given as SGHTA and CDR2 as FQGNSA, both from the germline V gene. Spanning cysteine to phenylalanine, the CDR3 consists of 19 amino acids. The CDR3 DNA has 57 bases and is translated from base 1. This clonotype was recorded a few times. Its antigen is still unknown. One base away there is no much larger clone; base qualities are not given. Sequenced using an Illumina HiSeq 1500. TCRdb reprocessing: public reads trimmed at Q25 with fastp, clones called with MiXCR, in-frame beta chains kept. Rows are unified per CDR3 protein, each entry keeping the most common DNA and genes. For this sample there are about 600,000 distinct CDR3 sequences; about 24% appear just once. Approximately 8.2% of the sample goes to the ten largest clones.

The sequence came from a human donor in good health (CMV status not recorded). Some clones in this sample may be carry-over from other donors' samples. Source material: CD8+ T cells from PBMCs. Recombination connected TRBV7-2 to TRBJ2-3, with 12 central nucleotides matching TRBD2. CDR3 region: CASPRWLAGGKHSTDTQYF. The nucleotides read TGTGCCAGCCCTAGGTGGCTAGCGGGGGGGAAGCATAGCACAGATACGCAGTATTTT. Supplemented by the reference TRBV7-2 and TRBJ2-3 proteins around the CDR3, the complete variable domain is GAGVSQSPSNKVTEKGKDVELRCDPISGHTALYWYRQSLGQGLEFLIYFQGNSAPDKSGLPSDRFSAERTGGSVSTLTIQRTQQEDSAVYLCASPRWLAGGKHSTDTQYFGPGTRLTVL.